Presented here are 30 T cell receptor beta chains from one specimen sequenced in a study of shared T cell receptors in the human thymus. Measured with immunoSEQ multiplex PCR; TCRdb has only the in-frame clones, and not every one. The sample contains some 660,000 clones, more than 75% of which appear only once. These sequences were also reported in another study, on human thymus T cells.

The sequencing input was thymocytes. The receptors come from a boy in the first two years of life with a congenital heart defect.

CDR3 sequence reads: CASSPLKGGYGYTF. The CDR3 DNA reads TGTGCCAGCTCACCACTAAAGGGAGGCTATGGCTACACCTTC. This chain joins TRBV18 and TRBJ1-2, with D hard to call. Germline lookup yields CDR1 KGHSH and CDR2 LQKENI. There are 14 residues in the CDR3. V lost 1 base, J lost 4 bases, and 10 bases lay in between.

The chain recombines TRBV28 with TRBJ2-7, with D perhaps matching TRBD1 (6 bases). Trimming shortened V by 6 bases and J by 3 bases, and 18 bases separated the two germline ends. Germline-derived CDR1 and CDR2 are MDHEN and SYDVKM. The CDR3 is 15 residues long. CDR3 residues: CASSRDKRGDYEQYF. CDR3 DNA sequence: TGTGCCAGCAGCCGGGACAAGAGAGGGGACTACGAGCAGTACTTC.

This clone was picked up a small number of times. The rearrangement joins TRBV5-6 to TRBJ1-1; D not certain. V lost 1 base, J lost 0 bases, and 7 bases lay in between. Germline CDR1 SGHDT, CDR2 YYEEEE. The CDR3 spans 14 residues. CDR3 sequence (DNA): TGTGCCAGCAGCTTGAATCAGATGAACACTGAAGCTTTCTTT. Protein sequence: CASSLNQMNTEAFF. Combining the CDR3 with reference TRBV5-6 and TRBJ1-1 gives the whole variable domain DAGVTQSPTHLIKTRGQQVTLRCSPKSGHDTVSWYQQALGQGPQFIFQYYEEEERQRGNFPDRFSGHQFPNYSSELNVNALLLGDSALYLCASSLNQMNTEAFFGQGTRLTVV.

The CDR3 region is CASSHLGQVNTEAFF. The CDR3, as DNA: TGCGCCAGCAGCCACCTAGGACAGGTGAACACTGAAGCTTTCTTT. V and J are TRBV4-1 and TRBJ1-1; the match to TRBD1 covers 7 bases. The CDR3 has 15 residues. With V trimmed by 3 bases and J by 0 bases, 4 bases remained unmatched. Germline CDR1 is MGHRA and CDR2 is YSYEKL.

This CDR3 reads CASSTKDAGPMRIYGYTF. CDR3 coding DNA: TGTGCCAGCAGCACCAAGGACGCAGGGCCCATGCGTATCTATGGCTACACCTTC. The chain combines TRBV9 with TRBJ1-2; D may be TRBD1 (5 bases). With 4 bases removed from V and 4 bases from J, the gap between germline ends came to 26 bases. Germline lookup yields CDR1 SGDLS and CDR2 YYNGEE. The CDR3 runs 18 residues.

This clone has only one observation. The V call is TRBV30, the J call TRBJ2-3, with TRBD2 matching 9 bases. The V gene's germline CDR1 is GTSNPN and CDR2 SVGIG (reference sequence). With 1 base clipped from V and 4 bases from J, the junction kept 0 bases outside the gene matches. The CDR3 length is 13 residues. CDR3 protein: CAWSGLAADTQYF. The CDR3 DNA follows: TGTGCCTGGAGTGGACTAGCGGCAGATACGCAGTATTTT.

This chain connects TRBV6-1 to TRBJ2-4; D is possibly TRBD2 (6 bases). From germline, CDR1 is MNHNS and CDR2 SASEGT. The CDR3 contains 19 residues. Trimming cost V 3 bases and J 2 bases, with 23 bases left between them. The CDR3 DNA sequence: TGTGCCAGCAGTGATAGCTCATTAACGGGAGAAGCAACCAAAAACATTCAGTACTTC. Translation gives CASSDSSLTGEATKNIQYF.

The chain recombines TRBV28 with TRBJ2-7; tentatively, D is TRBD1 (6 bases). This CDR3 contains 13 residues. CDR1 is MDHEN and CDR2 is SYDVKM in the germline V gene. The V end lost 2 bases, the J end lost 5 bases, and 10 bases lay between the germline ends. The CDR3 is CASSLTHRDEQYF. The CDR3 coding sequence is TGTGCCAGCAGTTTAACTCACAGGGACGAGCAGTACTTC.

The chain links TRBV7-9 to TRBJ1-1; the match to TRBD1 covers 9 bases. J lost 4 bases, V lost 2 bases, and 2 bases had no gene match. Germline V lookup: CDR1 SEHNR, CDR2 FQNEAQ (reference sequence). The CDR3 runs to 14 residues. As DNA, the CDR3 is TGTGCCAGCAGCTTATGGGACAGGGTCACTGAAGCTTTCTTT. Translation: CASSLWDRVTEAFF.

The CDR3 region is CASSLVSNQPQHF. CDR3 DNA: TGTGCCAGCAGCTTAGTGTCTAATCAGCCCCAGCATTTT. The J gene is TRBJ1-5, the V gene TRBV7-2; D is unresolved. CDR1 is SGHTA, CDR2 FQGNSA, per germline. V lost 1 base, J lost 4 bases, and 5 bases lay in between. The CDR3 loop spans 13 amino acids. The full variable domain, rest sourced from reference TRBV7-2 and TRBJ1-5, is GAGVSQSPSNKVTEKGKDVELRCDPISGHTALYWYRQSLGQGLEFLIYFQGNSAPDKSGLPSDRFSAERTGGSVSTLTIQRTQQEDSAVYLCASSLVSNQPQHFGDGTRLSIL.

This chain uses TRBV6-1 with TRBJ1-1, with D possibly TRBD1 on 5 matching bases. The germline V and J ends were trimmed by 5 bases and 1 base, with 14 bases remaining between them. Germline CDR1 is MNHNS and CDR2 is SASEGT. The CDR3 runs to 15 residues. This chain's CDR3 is CASSSVGGENTEAFF. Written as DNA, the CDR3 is TGTGCCAGCAGTTCCGTGGGGGGAGAGAACACTGAAGCTTTCTTT.

CDR3 in DNA: TGTGCCAGCAGCCCCCCCGACAGGGGGCGAGCCAAAAACATTCAGTACTTC. Its translation: CASSPPDRGRAKNIQYF. The rearrangement uses TRBV7-9 and TRBJ2-4, with TRBD1 identical over 10 bases. CDR1 and CDR2 from the germline V gene are SEHNR and FQNEAQ (reference sequence). CDR3 length equals 17 residues. V lost 5 bases and J lost 0; bases outside the gene matches: 7.

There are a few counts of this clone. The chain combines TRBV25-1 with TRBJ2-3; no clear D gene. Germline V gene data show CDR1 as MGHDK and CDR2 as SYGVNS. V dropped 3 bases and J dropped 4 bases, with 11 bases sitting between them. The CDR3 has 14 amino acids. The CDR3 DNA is TGTGCCAGCAGTGACTTATGGCAACCAGATACGCAGTATTTT. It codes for CASSDLWQPDTQYF.

CDR3 nucleotide sequence: TGTGCTAGTACACACTTAGCGGCCGAGCAGTACTTC. Translation gives CASTHLAAEQYF. This rearrangement joins TRBV12-5 to TRBJ2-7; possible D gene TRBD2, 6 bases. Trimming removed 8 bases from V and 6 bases from J, with 14 bases in between. The CDR3 is 12 amino acids. Germline assignment: CDR1 LGHNT and CDR2 FRNRAP.

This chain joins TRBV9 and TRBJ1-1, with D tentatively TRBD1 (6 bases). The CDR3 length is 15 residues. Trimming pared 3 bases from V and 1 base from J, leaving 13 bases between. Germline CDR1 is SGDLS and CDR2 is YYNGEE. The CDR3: CASSERAGENTEAFF. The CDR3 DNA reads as TGTGCCAGCAGCGAGAGGGCAGGGGAGAACACTGAAGCTTTCTTT.

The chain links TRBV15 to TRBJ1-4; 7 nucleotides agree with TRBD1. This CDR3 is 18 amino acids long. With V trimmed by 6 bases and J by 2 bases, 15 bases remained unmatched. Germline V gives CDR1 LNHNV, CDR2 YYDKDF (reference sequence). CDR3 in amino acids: CATSVVGDREGTNEKLFF. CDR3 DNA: TGTGCCACCAGTGTTGTCGGTGACAGGGAAGGGACTAATGAAAAACTGTTTTTT.

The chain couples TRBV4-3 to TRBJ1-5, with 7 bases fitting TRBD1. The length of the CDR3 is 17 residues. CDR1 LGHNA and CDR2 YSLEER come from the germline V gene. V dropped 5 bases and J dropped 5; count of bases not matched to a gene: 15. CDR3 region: CASSSVPLTGSHQPQHF. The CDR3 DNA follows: TGCGCCAGCAGCTCAGTCCCCTTGACAGGGTCCCATCAGCCCCAGCATTTT.

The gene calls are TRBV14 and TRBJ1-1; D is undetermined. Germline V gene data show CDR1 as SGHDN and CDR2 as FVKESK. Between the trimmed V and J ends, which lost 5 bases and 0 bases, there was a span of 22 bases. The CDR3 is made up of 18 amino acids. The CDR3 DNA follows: TGTGCCAGCAGCGAGGAGGGAGTAGGTTCGGGAATGAACACTGAAGCTTTCTTT. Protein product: CASSEEGVGSGMNTEAFF.

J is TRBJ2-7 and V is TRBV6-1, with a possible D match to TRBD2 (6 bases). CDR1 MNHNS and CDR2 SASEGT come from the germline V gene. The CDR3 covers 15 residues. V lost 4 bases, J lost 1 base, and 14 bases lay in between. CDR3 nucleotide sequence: TGTGCCAGCAGTGGTCCGGGAGACGGGTCCTACGAGCAGTACTTC. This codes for CASSGPGDGSYEQYF.

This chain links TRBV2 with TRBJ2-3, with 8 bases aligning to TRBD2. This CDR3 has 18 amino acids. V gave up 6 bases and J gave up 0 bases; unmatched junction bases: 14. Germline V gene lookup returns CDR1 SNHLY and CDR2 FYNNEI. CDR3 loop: CASRKGLGAPASTDTQYF. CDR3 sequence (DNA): TGTGCCAGCAGGAAGGGACTAGGTGCCCCCGCTAGCACAGATACGCAGTATTTT. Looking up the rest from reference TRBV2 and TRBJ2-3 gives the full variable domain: EPEVTQTPSHQVTQMGQEVILRCVPISNHLYFYWYRQILGQKVEFLVSFYNNEISEKSEIFDDQFSVERPDGSNFTLKIRSTKLEDSAMYFCASRKGLGAPASTDTQYFGPGTRLTVL.

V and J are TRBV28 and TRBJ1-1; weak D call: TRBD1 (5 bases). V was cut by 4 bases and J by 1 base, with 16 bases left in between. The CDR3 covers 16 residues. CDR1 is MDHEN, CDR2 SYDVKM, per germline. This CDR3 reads CASSSFSIQGNTEAFF. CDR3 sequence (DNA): TGTGCCAGCAGTTCCTTTTCGATCCAGGGGAACACTGAAGCTTTCTTT.

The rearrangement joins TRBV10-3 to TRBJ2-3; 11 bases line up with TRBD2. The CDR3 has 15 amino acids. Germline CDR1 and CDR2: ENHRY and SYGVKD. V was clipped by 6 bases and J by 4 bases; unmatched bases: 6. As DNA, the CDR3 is TGTGCCATCAGACATTCGACTAGCGGGGCAGATACGCAGTATTTT. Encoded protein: CAIRHSTSGADTQYF.

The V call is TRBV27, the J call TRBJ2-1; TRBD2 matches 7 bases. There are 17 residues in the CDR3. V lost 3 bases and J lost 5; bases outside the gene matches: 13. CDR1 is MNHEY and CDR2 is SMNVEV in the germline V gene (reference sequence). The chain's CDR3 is CASSFGRELGLDNEQFF. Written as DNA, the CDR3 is TGTGCCAGCAGTTTCGGGCGGGAGCTTGGTTTGGACAATGAGCAGTTCTTC.

The CDR3 here is CAWSVMGQNQPQHF. In nucleotides, the CDR3 is TGTGCCTGGAGTGTAATGGGACAAAATCAGCCCCAGCATTTT. This chain connects TRBV30 to TRBJ1-5, with TRBD1 as a possible D gene (6 bases). The germline gives CDR1 GTSNPN, CDR2 SVGIG (reference sequence). This CDR3 has 14 amino acids. The ends were cut back, 0 bases at V and 4 bases at J, with 10 bases in the middle.

The chain's CDR3 is CASSRTHGTGDDNGYTF. The CDR3 region has the DNA TGTGCCAGCAGCCGCACGCATGGGACAGGGGATGATAATGGCTACACCTTC. The chain combines TRBV14 with TRBJ1-2; TRBD1 matches at 10 bases. Trimming at V came to 4 bases and at J to 6 bases, leaving 14 bases not matched to a gene. Germline CDR1 SGHDN, CDR2 FVKESK. CDR3 length: 17 residues.

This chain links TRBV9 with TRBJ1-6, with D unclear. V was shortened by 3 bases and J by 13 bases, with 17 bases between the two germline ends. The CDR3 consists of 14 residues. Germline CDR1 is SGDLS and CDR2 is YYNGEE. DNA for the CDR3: TGTGCCAGCAGCGAATCGGCAAGGGAGTCGCCCCTCCACTTT. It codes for CASSESARESPLHF.

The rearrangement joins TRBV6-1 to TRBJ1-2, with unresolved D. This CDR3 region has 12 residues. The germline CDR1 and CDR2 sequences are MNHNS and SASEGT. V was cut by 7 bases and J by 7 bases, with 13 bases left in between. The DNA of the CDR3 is TGTGCCAGCACCCCCCCCGGGTCTGGCTACACCTTC. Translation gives CASTPPGSGYTF.

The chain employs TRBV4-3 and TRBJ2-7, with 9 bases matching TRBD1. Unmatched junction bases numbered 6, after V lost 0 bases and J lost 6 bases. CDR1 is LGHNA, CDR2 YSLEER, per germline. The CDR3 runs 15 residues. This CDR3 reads CASSQDGGQGSEQYF. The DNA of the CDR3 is TGCGCCAGCAGCCAAGATGGCGGACAGGGGAGCGAGCAGTACTTC.

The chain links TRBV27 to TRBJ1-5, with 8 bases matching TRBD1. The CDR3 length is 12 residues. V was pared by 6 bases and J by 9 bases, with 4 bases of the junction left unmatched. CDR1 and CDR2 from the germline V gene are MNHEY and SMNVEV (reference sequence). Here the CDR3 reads CASSPGGRPQHF. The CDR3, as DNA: TGTGCCAGCAGCCCAGGGGGCCGGCCCCAGCATTTT.

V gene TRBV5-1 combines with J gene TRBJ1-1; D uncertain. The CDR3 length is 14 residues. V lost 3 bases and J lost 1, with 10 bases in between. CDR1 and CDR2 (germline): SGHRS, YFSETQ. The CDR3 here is CASSSEPGNTEAFF. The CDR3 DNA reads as TGCGCCAGCAGCTCAGAACCGGGGAACACTGAAGCTTTCTTT.